This TCR beta chain was sequenced during a study of blood T cell repertoires in COVID-19. Study details: PBMCs, B-cell-depleted T cells, or T cells provided the cDNA or gDNA that made up the material.

Germline CDR1 SGHDN, CDR2 FVKESK. CDR3 length: 15 residues. With V trimmed by 4 bases and J by 4 bases, 4 bases remained unmatched. Participant reports of clinical history set cohort assignment. During the 2 weeks before they entered the study, exposed participants had met someone with a PCR-confirmed or clinician-diagnosed COVID-19 case. As processed by the authors: Amplified reference gene primers provided the basis for estimating nucleated cell counts. Here immunoSEQ multiplex PCR was the method, and the copy in TCRdb shows in-frame clones only, minus some. D and trimming were read from the DNA, whereas the V and J calls and clone size are those reported in that table. The sample lists some 190,000 clones; roughly three quarters were seen once.

The receptor comes from a man between 60 and 75 years old who had been exposed to COVID-19. What was sequenced was PBMCs or T cells enriched from blood (not recorded which). The V call is TRBV14, the J call TRBJ2-1; 10 bases fit TRBD2. The CDR3 nucleotides read TGTGCCAGCAGCCGGGGGACTAGCGAGTACAATGAGCAGTTCTTC. Protein sequence: CASSRGTSEYNEQFF.